This paragraph covers one T cell receptor beta chain sequence. The source of the sample is a study of blood T cell repertoires in COVID-19. The V gene lost 1 base and the J gene lost 7 bases, with 8 bases spanning the gap. The CDR3 consists of 12 residues. Germline CDR1 is SGHNT and CDR2 is YYREEE (reference sequence). Produced via immunoSEQ multiplex PCR; TCRdb's table is partial and in-frame only. This table has about 400,000 clones, 88% appearing once. Sequencing was done on a sample of PBMCs or T cells enriched from blood (not recorded which). The sequence derives from a woman between 40 and 55 years old with acute COVID-19. This chain joins TRBV5-4 and TRBJ1-2; D gene unclear. The CDR3 loop reads CASSLWSGGYTF. The CDR3 DNA sequence: TGTGCCAGCAGCTTGTGGTCGGGTGGCTACACCTTC.